Listed here are 25 T cell receptor beta chains from one sample, sequenced in a study of beta chain features in type 1 diabetes. Sequencing targeted expressed TCRB transcripts, as all isolated RNA had been reverse transcribed. The repertoire was sequenced with immunoSEQ multiplex PCR; TCRdb's copy has only in-frame clones and lacks some. Altogether hundreds of thousands of clones are present, around 30% being singletons, with the ten largest covering 0.065%. Material: naive CD4+ T cells from blood. These receptors all come from a man between 18 and 35 years old in good health.

The chain has TRBV10-3 and TRBJ2-7; the match to TRBD1 covers 9 bases. This CDR3 is built from 16 residues. J lost 2 bases, V lost 4 bases, and 9 bases had no gene match. Germline V lookup: CDR1 ENHRY, CDR2 SYGVKD. This CDR3 reads CAISVPWGQGPYEQYF. CDR3 DNA sequence: TGTGCCATCAGTGTCCCGTGGGGACAGGGCCCCTACGAGCAGTACTTC.

V usage is TRBV11-2 and J usage is TRBJ2-1; no firm D call. V was clipped by 5 bases and J by 5 bases, with 7 bases between them. The CDR3 is made up of 12 amino acids. Germline V gives CDR1 SGHAT, CDR2 FQNNGV. The CDR3 nucleotides are TGTGCCAGCAGCGCAACTCACAATGAGCAGTTCTTC. This encodes CASSATHNEQFF.

The chain joins TRBV7-8 to TRBJ2-5; D remains ambiguous. Germline-derived CDR1 and CDR2 are SGHVS and FQNEAQ. This CDR3 comprises 14 residues. The V gene lost 1 base and the J gene lost 2 bases, with 8 bases spanning the gap. CDR3: CASSLVQSQETQYF. In nucleotides, the CDR3 is TGTGCCAGCAGCTTAGTGCAGTCTCAAGAGACCCAGTACTTC.

This clone has only a few counts. The chain joins TRBV7-2 to TRBJ2-5, with a possible D match to TRBD2 (5 bases). Per the germline V gene, CDR1 is SGHTA and CDR2 is FQGNSA. The CDR3 is made up of 12 amino acids. Trimming shortened V by 3 bases and J by 3 bases, and 5 bases separated the two germline ends. CDR3 sequence reads: CASSFSEETQYF. The CDR3, as DNA: TGTGCCAGCAGCTTTAGCGAAGAGACCCAGTACTTC.

This clone showed up just a few times. The chain links TRBV29-1 to TRBJ2-7, with 7 bases lining up with TRBD1. V shed 4 bases and J 4 bases; nucleotides not matched to a gene: 7. CDR3 length: 13 residues. From germline, CDR1 is SQVTM and CDR2 ANQGSEA. CDR3 region: CSVVRGQKYEQYF. In nucleotides, the CDR3 is TGCAGCGTTGTTCGGGGACAGAAATACGAGCAGTACTTC.

This clone was observed a handful of times. V is TRBV7-9 and J is TRBJ2-1; 12 bases line up with TRBD2. The CDR3 runs 16 residues. Germline V gene data show CDR1 as SEHNR and CDR2 as FQNEAQ (reference sequence). The V gene end was trimmed by 2 bases and the J gene end by 8 bases; junction bases not matched to a gene: 7. The CDR3 sequence is CASSLRASGRADEQFF. The CDR3 DNA reads as TGTGCCAGCAGCTTACGGGCTAGCGGGAGGGCCGATGAGCAGTTCTTC.

The J gene is TRBJ2-5, the V gene TRBV7-6; D is unresolved. The V and J ends lost 8 bases and 4 bases respectively, with 11 bases between them. The CDR3 runs to 12 residues. Germline lookup yields CDR1 SGHVS and CDR2 FNYEAQ. CDR3 DNA: TGTGCCAGCGAATCTATCACAGAGACCCAGTACTTC. Its translation is CASESITETQYF.

This clone was recorded many times. The chain links TRBV7-6 to TRBJ2-5, with D possibly being TRBD2 (6 bases). This CDR3 is built from 13 residues. Trimming removed 5 bases from V and 5 bases from J, with 12 bases in between. Germline values: CDR1 SGHVS, CDR2 FNYEAQ. Written as DNA, the CDR3 is TGTGCCAGCAGCATCCCGGGAGTTGAGACCCAGTACTTC. Translation: CASSIPGVETQYF.

This clone was observed a few times. J is TRBJ2-4 and V is TRBV2; D gene ambiguous. Trimming removed 6 bases at V and 7 bases at J, with 7 bases between. Germline-derived CDR1 and CDR2 are SNHLY and FYNNEI. The CDR3 spans 11 residues. The CDR3 here is CASRDYNIQYF. The CDR3 nucleotides read TGTGCCAGCAGGGATTACAACATTCAGTACTTC.

The chain uses TRBV29-1 and TRBJ1-3; D unresolved. Germline-derived CDR1 and CDR2 are SQVTM and ANQGSEA. CDR3 size: 13 residues. CDR3 DNA: TGCAGTTATAGTTCTTACTCTGGAAACACCATATATTTT. Encoded protein: CSYSSYSGNTIYF.

The chain recombines TRBV2 with TRBJ2-1; the match to TRBD2 covers 11 bases. The J segment lost 1 base and the V segment lost 9 bases, leaving 2 bases of the junction unmatched. Germline-derived CDR1 and CDR2 are SNHLY and FYNNEI. This CDR3 region has 14 residues. The CDR3 here is CARGLAASYNEQFF. The CDR3 DNA reads as TGTGCCAGGGGACTAGCGGCGTCCTACAATGAGCAGTTCTTC.

This clone was seen more than once but under ten times. The chain uses TRBV29-1 and TRBJ1-1; 7 nucleotides agree with TRBD1. Germline V gene data show CDR1 as SQVTM and CDR2 as ANQGSEA. V lost 6 bases to trimming and J lost 0 bases; unmatched junction nucleotides: 7. The CDR3 runs 14 residues. The CDR3 loop reads CSVSRGGMNTEAFF. The CDR3 region has the DNA TGCAGCGTCAGCAGGGGGGGCATGAACACTGAAGCTTTCTTT.

V and J are TRBV7-7 and TRBJ2-7; 7 positions agree with TRBD1. The CDR3 is 13 amino acids. Germline CDR1 is SSHAT and CDR2 is FNYEAQ (reference sequence). V shed 1 base and J 7 bases; nucleotides not matched to a gene: 4. The CDR3 coding sequence is TGTGCCAGCAGCTTAGAAAGGGGGCGTGAGCAGTACTTC. Its translation: CASSLERGREQYF.

The chain joins TRBV7-9 to TRBJ1-2; D might be TRBD1 (6 bases). CDR3 size: 14 residues. V lost 5 bases, J lost 8 bases, and 18 bases lay in between. Germline V gene lookup returns CDR1 SEHNR and CDR2 FQNEAQ (reference sequence). The CDR3 DNA reads TGTGCCAGCAGCGATCGGGGGCAGGCCCAGGGCTACACCTTC. Its protein is CASSDRGQAQGYTF.

The rearrangement uses TRBV29-1 and TRBJ2-1, with 10 bases aligning to TRBD1. Germline CDR1 is SQVTM and CDR2 is ANQGSEA. Losses at the gene ends were 4 bases for V and 3 bases for J; bases not matched to a gene: 6. The CDR3 contains 15 residues. CDR3 nucleotides: TGCAGCGTTGGGAGGGGGACAGGGGACTACAATGAGCAGTTCTTC. It is translated as CSVGRGTGDYNEQFF.

The CDR3 DNA follows: TGTGCCTCGGGCCGAGAGGCCTACGAGCAGTACTTC. Translation gives CASGREAYEQYF. The chain carries TRBV30 and TRBJ2-7; no reliable D call. V was pared by 7 bases and J by 2 bases, with 12 bases between. The CDR3 spans 12 residues. CDR1 and CDR2 from the germline V gene are GTSNPN and SVGIG (reference sequence).

The chain recombines TRBV9 with TRBJ2-1; 7 nucleotides line up with TRBD2. Trimming cost V 3 bases and J 1 base; bases outside gene matches: 7. CDR3 size: 16 residues. Germline CDR1 and CDR2: SGDLS and YYNGEE. The CDR3 reads CASSALAGRSYNEQFF. For the CDR3, the DNA is TGTGCCAGCAGCGCGTTAGCGGGCCGGTCCTACAATGAGCAGTTCTTC.

V usage is TRBV19 and J usage is TRBJ2-1; D not resolved. There are 12 residues in the CDR3. V lost 5 bases and J 8 bases, leaving 10 bases between the germline ends. Germline V gene data show CDR1 as LNHDA and CDR2 as SQIVND (reference sequence). DNA of the CDR3: TGTGCCAGTAGTCCCGGAGTTGATGAGCAGTTCTTC. It translates to CASSPGVDEQFF.

This clone has just a few counts. This chain joins TRBV7-2 and TRBJ2-7; D may be TRBD2 (6 bases). Trimming removed 2 bases at V and 5 bases at J, with 10 bases between. This CDR3 is 13 amino acids long. CDR1 and CDR2 (germline): SGHTA, FQGNSA. The CDR3 coding sequence is TGTGCCAGCAGCTTAAGTCCGGGAGACGAGCAGTACTTC. It yields the protein CASSLSPGDEQYF.

V is TRBV28 and J is TRBJ2-7; D might be TRBD1 (5 bases). Germline loops: CDR1 MDHEN, CDR2 SYDVKM. V was clipped by 2 bases and J by 6 bases, with 11 bases between them. The CDR3 consists of 13 residues. This CDR3 is CASSLAGITEQYF. The CDR3 DNA follows: TGTGCCAGCAGTTTAGCAGGGATTACCGAGCAGTACTTC.

There are a few counts of this clone. This sequence joins TRBV7-6 and TRBJ2-7, with D possibly being TRBD2 (6 bases). Trimming removed 5 bases from V and 5 bases from J, with 16 bases in between. This CDR3 comprises 14 residues. Germline V gene sequence: CDR1 SGHVS, CDR2 FNYEAQ. The DNA of the CDR3 is TGTGCCAGCAGCGGGTACAGGAGGGGAAACGAGCAGTACTTC. Translated, it gives CASSGYRRGNEQYF.

The chain is built from TRBV30 and TRBJ1-1; a possible D gene is TRBD1 (6 bases). V lost 0 bases and J lost 4, with 30 bases in between. This CDR3 is built from 20 residues. CDR1 is GTSNPN and CDR2 is SVGIG in the germline V gene (reference sequence). CDR3: CAWSVRTDRPSRTLSTEAFF. The CDR3 nucleotides read TGTGCCTGGAGTGTACGAACGGACAGACCGAGCCGGACTCTGTCCACTGAAGCTTTCTTT. The entire variable domain, with the rest obtained from reference TRBV30 and TRBJ1-1, is as follows: SQTIHQWPATLVQPVGSPLSLECTVEGTSNPNLYWYRQAAGRGLQLLFYSVGIGQISSEVPQNLSASRPQDRQFILSSKKLLLSDSGFYLCAWSVRTDRPSRTLSTEAFFGQGTRLTVV.

This clone was recorded once. V is TRBV5-1 and J is TRBJ2-5; D possibly uses TRBD1 or TRBD2 (5 bases each). The CDR3 consists of 13 residues. Germline loops: CDR1 SGHRS, CDR2 YFSETQ. The V gene lost 7 bases and the J gene lost 0 bases, with 10 bases spanning the gap. Written as DNA, the CDR3 is TGCGCCAGCTGGGAGACAGACCAAGAGACCCAGTACTTC. It is translated as CASWETDQETQYF.

This clone was seen a few times. The chain links TRBV28 to TRBJ2-4; 12 bases match TRBD1. Trimming took 6 bases from V and 5 from J; bases not matched to a gene: 8. From germline, CDR1 is MDHEN and CDR2 SYDVKM. There are 16 residues in the CDR3. For the CDR3, the DNA is TGTGCCAGCAGGGGACAGGGGGCAGTCGGGCAAAACATTCAGTACTTC. Translation gives CASRGQGAVGQNIQYF.

The chain is built from TRBV7-2 and TRBJ2-1; D ambiguous. The V gene's germline CDR1 is SGHTA and CDR2 FQGNSA. Trimming cost V 5 bases and J 6 bases, with 11 bases left between them. This CDR3 has 13 residues. The CDR3 reads CASSTSRSNEQFF. CDR3 DNA sequence: TGTGCCAGCAGCACCTCTAGATCCAATGAGCAGTTCTTC.